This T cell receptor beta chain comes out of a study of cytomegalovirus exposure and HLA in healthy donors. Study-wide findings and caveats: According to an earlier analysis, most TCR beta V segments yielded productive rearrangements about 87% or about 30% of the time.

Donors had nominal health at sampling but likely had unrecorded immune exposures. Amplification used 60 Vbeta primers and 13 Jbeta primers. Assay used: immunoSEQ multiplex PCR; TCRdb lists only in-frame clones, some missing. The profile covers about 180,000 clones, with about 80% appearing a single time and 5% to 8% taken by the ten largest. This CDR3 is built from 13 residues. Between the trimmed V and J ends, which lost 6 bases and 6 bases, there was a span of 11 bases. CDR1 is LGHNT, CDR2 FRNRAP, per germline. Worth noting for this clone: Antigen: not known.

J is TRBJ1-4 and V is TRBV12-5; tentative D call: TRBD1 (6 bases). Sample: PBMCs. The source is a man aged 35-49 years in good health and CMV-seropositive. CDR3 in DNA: TGTGCTAGTGGGCAGGGGAACGATGAAAAACTGTTTTTT. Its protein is CASGQGNDEKLFF. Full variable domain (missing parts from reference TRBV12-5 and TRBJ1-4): DARVTQTPRHKVTEMGQEVTMRCQPILGHNTVFWYRQTMMQGLELLAYFRNRAPLDDSGMPKDRFSAEMPDATLATLKIQPSEPRDSAVYFCASGQGNDEKLFFGSGTQLSVL.